These 28 T cell receptor beta chains share one sample of origin, sequenced in a study of cytomegalovirus exposure and HLA in healthy donors. In the PCR, 60 Vbeta and 13 Jbeta primers were used. Generated by immunoSEQ multiplex PCR, the TCRdb table keeps only in-frame clones and is missing some. The sample records 130,000 or so clones, 64% being singletons. The sequenced material came from PBMCs. Source of these receptors: a woman aged 35 to 49 in good health and CMV-seronegative.

This clone was observed a handful of times. The chain has TRBV11-2 and TRBJ2-7, with 7 positions matching TRBD1. Unmatched junction bases numbered 3, after V lost 1 base and J lost 3 bases. This CDR3 contains 14 residues. Germline V gene data show CDR1 as SGHAT and CDR2 as FQNNGV. The DNA of the CDR3 is TGTGCCAGCAGCTTAGGGGACAGCCTCTACGAGCAGTACTTC. Amino acid sequence: CASSLGDSLYEQYF.

The J gene is TRBJ2-1, the V gene TRBV9; 8 positions agree with TRBD2. V trimming: 4 bases; J trimming: 14 bases; junction bases outside the gene matches: 8. Germline CDR1 SGDLS, CDR2 YYNGEE. The CDR3 is 12 residues long. CDR3 coding DNA: TGTGCCAGCAGCCCGGACGGGGGGGCCGAGTTCTTC. Amino acids: CASSPDGGAEFF.

There are a few counts of this clone. This rearrangement joins TRBV7-9 to TRBJ1-4; D call uncertain. The CDR3 consists of 15 residues. Germline-derived CDR1 and CDR2 are SEHNR and FQNEAQ (reference sequence). V dropped 3 bases and J dropped 5 bases, with 13 bases sitting between them. The CDR3 protein is CASSFGGIENEKLFF. CDR3 bases: TGTGCCAGCAGCTTTGGAGGAATTGAGAATGAAAAACTGTTTTTT. The full variable domain, in which reference TRBV7-9 and TRBJ1-4 provide the parts outside the CDR3, is DTGVSQNPRHKITKRGQNVTFRCDPISEHNRLYWYRQTLGQGPEFLTYFQNEAQLEKSRLLSDRFSAERPKGSFSTLEIQRTEQGDSAMYLCASSFGGIENEKLFFGSGTQLSVL.

The rearrangement uses TRBV11-1 and TRBJ1-3; the D is unclear. The CDR3 runs to 17 residues. V dropped 6 bases and J dropped 0 bases, with 18 bases sitting between them. Germline CDR1 reads SGHAT; CDR2 reads FQDESV (reference sequence). In DNA form, the CDR3 reads TGTGCCAGCAGTCGACGAGGTCCGACGGGCTCTGGAAACACCATATATTTT. This translates into CASSRRGPTGSGNTIYF.

This clone is a singleton in its sample. The chain's CDR3 is CSTQGAYGYTF. CDR3 DNA: TGCAGCACTCAAGGGGCCTATGGCTACACCTTC. V and J are TRBV29-1 and TRBJ1-2; tentative D call: TRBD1 (5 bases). V lost 8 bases and J 4 bases, leaving 11 bases between the germline ends. The CDR3 contains 11 residues. The germline gives CDR1 SQVTM, CDR2 ANQGSEA.

CDR3 sequence reads: CASSFGLAGTDTQYF. CDR3 coding DNA: TGTGCCAGCAGCTTCGGACTAGCGGGCACAGATACGCAGTATTTT. V and J are TRBV5-6 and TRBJ2-3; 10 nucleotides line up with TRBD2. The CDR3 is made up of 15 amino acids. After removal of 2 bases from V and 1 base from J, the junction contained 1 base not matched to a gene. Germline lookup yields CDR1 SGHDT and CDR2 YYEEEE.

As regards this clone: The conserved final phenylalanine or tryptophan is absent from the CDR3, which likely points to a read error. The V and J genes are TRBV5-1 and TRBJ1-1, with D unresolved. The CDR3 length is 11 residues. V gave up 0 bases and J gave up 7 bases, with 4 bases separating them. The V gene's germline CDR1 is SGHRS and CDR2 YFSETQ. CDR3 region: CASSLANEAFL. In DNA form, the CDR3 reads TGCGCCAGCAGCTTGGCTAATGAAGCTTTCCTT.

The CDR3 loop reads CASSGTSGIDTQYF. DNA of the CDR3: TGTGCCAGCAGCGGGACTAGCGGGATAGATACGCAGTATTTT. The V and J genes are TRBV9 and TRBJ2-3; TRBD2 agrees at 12 bases. The germline V gene has CDR1 SGDLS and CDR2 YYNGEE. Trimming at V came to 3 bases and at J to 5 bases, leaving 1 base not matched to a gene. The CDR3 runs to 14 residues.

The V call is TRBV18, the J call TRBJ1-1; D is unclear. The germline V and J ends were trimmed by 3 bases and 3 bases, with 17 bases remaining between them. This CDR3 region has 16 residues. Germline values: CDR1 KGHSH, CDR2 LQKENI. CDR3 nucleotide sequence: TGTGCCAGCTCACCGCGTCGAGGGAATAGGTACACTGAAGCTTTCTTT. This translates into CASSPRRGNRYTEAFF.

This clone has a handful of counts. This chain uses TRBV7-6 with TRBJ2-2; 8 bases align to TRBD2. The CDR3 is made up of 15 amino acids. V shed 5 bases, J shed 4 bases, and the junction held 6 bases outside the gene matches. Germline CDR1 reads SGHVS; CDR2 reads FNYEAQ. The CDR3 sequence: CASSKGLAGTGELFF. CDR3 in DNA: TGTGCCAGCAGCAAAGGACTAGCAGGCACCGGGGAGCTGTTTTTT.

This clone was picked up a small number of times. The chain is built from TRBV28 and TRBJ2-3; 11 bases line up with TRBD2. The trim removed 7 bases at V and 7 bases at J, leaving 7 bases unmatched. In germline, CDR1 is MDHEN, CDR2 SYDVKM. This CDR3 is 14 amino acids long. The DNA for the CDR3 is TGTGCCAGCAAGGTAGCGGGGGGGCACTATACGCAGTATTTT. This translates into CASKVAGGHYTQYF.

The chain uses TRBV30 and TRBJ1-1, with D perhaps matching TRBD1 (5 bases). Germline V gene data show CDR1 as GTSNPN and CDR2 as SVGIG (reference sequence). Trimming stripped 1 base from V and 1 base from J, with 10 bases between. This CDR3 contains 14 residues. CDR3 loop: CAWSGEGWNTEAFF. For the CDR3, the DNA is TGTGCCTGGAGTGGGGAGGGGTGGAACACTGAAGCTTTCTTT. Based on the CDR3 plus reference TRBV30 and TRBJ1-1, the full variable domain is SQTIHQWPATLVQPVGSPLSLECTVEGTSNPNLYWYRQAAGRGLQLLFYSVGIGQISSEVPQNLSASRPQDRQFILSSKKLLLSDSGFYLCAWSGEGWNTEAFFGQGTRLTVV.

The chain combines TRBV28 with TRBJ2-7; D possibly corresponds to TRBD2 (6 bases). Per germline, CDR1 MDHEN and CDR2 SYDVKM. Trimming left V 2 bases short and J 2 bases short, with 16 bases between. This CDR3 is 16 amino acids long. The CDR3 DNA sequence: TGTGCCAGCAGTTTAGGGGGGTGGGGTACCCCCTACGAGCAGTACTTC. The encoded protein is CASSLGGWGTPYEQYF.

The rearrangement joins TRBV9 to TRBJ2-7, with 7 bases matching TRBD2. CDR3 size: 15 residues. V dropped 4 bases and J dropped 0; count of bases not matched to a gene: 7. CDR1 is SGDLS and CDR2 is YYNGEE in the germline V gene. In DNA form, the CDR3 reads TGTGCCAGCAGCCCCCGGGCGGGGGTCTCCTACGAGCAGTACTTC. Amino acids: CASSPRAGVSYEQYF.

In this sample, this clone turned up once. The genes are TRBV7-3 and TRBJ1-6; D is ambiguous. CDR1 and CDR2 from the germline V gene are SGHTA and FQGTGA. The CDR3 totals 15 residues. With 1 base removed from V and 6 bases from J, the gap between germline ends came to 10 bases. The CDR3 DNA sequence: TGTGCCAGCAGCTTAATGGCCACTACTAATTCACCCCTCCACTTT. Translation gives CASSLMATTNSPLHF.

The chain combines TRBV7-2 with TRBJ2-3; possible D gene TRBD2, 5 bases. This CDR3 has 14 amino acids. V was trimmed by 5 bases and J by 0 bases, leaving 9 bases between them. Germline lookup yields CDR1 SGHTA and CDR2 FQGNSA. CDR3 DNA sequence: TGTGCCAGCAGCCCATGGACTAGCACAGATACGCAGTATTTT. It is translated as CASSPWTSTDTQYF.

This clone was seen a few times. This chain joins TRBV28 and TRBJ1-2, with D possibly matching TRBD1 (6 bases). The CDR3 totals 13 residues. The V and J ends lost 6 bases and 8 bases respectively, with 16 bases between them. Per germline, CDR1 MDHEN and CDR2 SYDVKM. Here the CDR3 reads CASRYPDSGGYTF. The CDR3 DNA follows: TGTGCCAGCAGATACCCGGACAGTGGCGGCTACACCTTC.

The V and J genes are TRBV7-8 and TRBJ1-4; D is possibly TRBD1 (5 bases). Looked up from germline, CDR1 is SGHVS and CDR2 is FQNEAQ. Between the trimmed V and J ends, which lost 1 base and 8 bases, there was a span of 14 bases. CDR3 size: 15 residues. CDR3 amino acids: CASSLEYQGGEKLFF. The DNA of the CDR3 is TGTGCCAGCAGCTTAGAGTACCAGGGTGGAGAAAAACTGTTTTTT.

This clone appeared once. The V gene is TRBV27, the J gene TRBJ2-7, with D maybe TRBD2 (6 bases). The CDR3 is 15 amino acids. Germline V gene sequence: CDR1 MNHEY, CDR2 SMNVEV (reference sequence). V was trimmed by 2 bases and J by 2 bases, leaving 13 bases between them. The CDR3 loop reads CASSLRGLLPYEQYF. CDR3 nucleotide sequence: TGTGCCAGCAGTTTAAGGGGACTCCTCCCCTACGAGCAGTACTTC.

The rearrangement joins TRBV19 to TRBJ2-1; possible D gene TRBD1, 5 bases. The CDR3 loop spans 13 amino acids. V lost 7 bases and J 4 bases, leaving 11 bases between the germline ends. The V gene's germline CDR1 is LNHDA and CDR2 SQIVND (reference sequence). The CDR3 DNA follows: TGTGCCAGTAAACGACAGCAATACAATGAGCAGTTCTTC. Translated, it gives CASKRQQYNEQFF. The complete variable domain, with remaining parts taken from reference TRBV19 and TRBJ2-1, reads DGGITQSPKYLFRKEGQNVTLSCEQNLNHDAMYWYRQDPGQGLRLIYYSQIVNDFQKGDIAEGYSVSREKKESFPLTVTSAQKNPTAFYLCASKRQQYNEQFFGPGTRLTVL.

This chain connects TRBV6-1 to TRBJ1-5, with a weak D call TRBD1 (6 bases). The germline CDR1 and CDR2 sequences are MNHNS and SASEGT. CDR3 size: 13 residues. Trimming stripped 6 bases from V and 11 bases from J, with 17 bases between. The chain's CDR3 is CASRQGWLGAQHF. The CDR3 nucleotides read TGTGCCAGCAGGCAGGGGTGGCTGGGCGCCCAGCATTTT.

The chain couples TRBV5-1 to TRBJ2-7; the D gene is possibly TRBD2 (6 bases). This CDR3 contains 14 residues. The ends were cut back, 1 base at V and 4 bases at J, with 12 bases in the middle. The germline gives CDR1 SGHRS, CDR2 YFSETQ. This chain's CDR3 is CASSLLGGDYEQYF. CDR3 nucleotides: TGCGCCAGCAGCTTGCTTGGAGGGGATTACGAGCAGTACTTC. Complete variable domain (other parts from reference TRBV5-1 and TRBJ2-7): KAGVTQTPRYLIKTRGQQVTLSCSPISGHRSVSWYQQTPGQGLQFLFEYFSETQRNKGNFPGRFSGRQFSNSRSEMNVSTLELGDSALYLCASSLLGGDYEQYFGPGTRLTVT.

In this sample, this clone turned up once. The rearrangement links TRBV29-1 to TRBJ2-7; 7 bases align to TRBD1. The CDR3 consists of 14 residues. Germline lookup yields CDR1 SQVTM and CDR2 ANQGSEA. The junction had 9 bases not matched to a gene; V was cut back by 6 bases and J by 1 base. The DNA of the CDR3 is TGCAGCGTGAACCTCCGGGACAGTTCCTACGAGCAGTACTTC. Protein product: CSVNLRDSSYEQYF.

V is TRBV9 and J is TRBJ1-2; perhaps TRBD1 as D (5 bases). CDR3 length equals 14 residues. V was pared by 3 bases and J by 8 bases, with 17 bases between. CDR1 and CDR2 from the germline V gene are SGDLS and YYNGEE. CDR3 sequence (DNA): TGTGCCAGCAGCGCGCTCGGGGGGTCAGAGGGCTACACCTTC. It specifies CASSALGGSEGYTF.

Of note for this clone: Other DNA variants within this sample encode the same CDR3. V usage is TRBV6-1 and J usage is TRBJ2-7; 7 nucleotides line up with TRBD1. The ends lost 3 bases at V and 4 bases at J; junction bases unmatched: 0. The CDR3 runs to 12 residues. Looked up from germline, CDR1 is MNHNS and CDR2 is SASEGT. The CDR3 loop is CASSDRGYEQYF. The CDR3 region has the DNA TGTGCCAGCAGTGACAGGGGGTACGAGCAGTACTTC.

The chain has TRBV18 and TRBJ1-2; 8 nucleotides agree with TRBD1. This CDR3 spans 13 amino acids. CDR1 and CDR2 from the germline V gene are KGHSH and LQKENI. The V gene end was trimmed by 3 bases and the J gene end by 3 bases; junction bases not matched to a gene: 0. This chain's CDR3 is CASSPDRDYGYTF. CDR3 sequence (DNA): TGTGCCAGCTCACCGGACAGGGACTATGGCTACACCTTC.

This clone has just a few counts. Written as DNA, the CDR3 is TGTGCCAGCAGTTACTCGATCTACGGCGAGCAGTACTTC. It encodes CASSYSIYGEQYF. This rearrangement joins TRBV6-5 to TRBJ2-7; D is undetermined. The CDR3 has 13 amino acids. Trimming took off 0 bases at V and 6 bases at J, with 9 bases between the two ends. Looked up from germline, CDR1 is MNHEY and CDR2 is SVGAGI.

This chain joins TRBV5-1 and TRBJ1-6, with D unclear. The CDR3 is 15 amino acids. V lost 2 bases, J lost 8 bases, and 14 bases lay in between. Germline V gene sequence: CDR1 SGHRS, CDR2 YFSETQ. Here the CDR3 reads CASSLGRMGDSPLHF. CDR3 nucleotides: TGCGCCAGCAGCTTAGGCCGAATGGGCGATTCACCCCTCCACTTT.